The present TCR beta chain was sequenced within a study of T cell responses to AZD1222 COVID-19 vaccine (dated by TCRdb to the early 2020s). General notes on the study: AZD1222 recipients with second doses at about 4 weeks or about 12 weeks were pooled, because spike-specific TCR depth and breadth did not differ between schedules. Enrollment into the trials was organized by age into subgroups of 18-55, 56-69 and 70-plus years, and those subgroups contained approximately 160, 26 and 62 TCR-sequenced participants, respectively. A total of 230 or so trial participants underwent TCR sequencing, of whom 207 received two doses of AZD1222 and approximately 25 received two doses of the MenACWY control vaccine.

On the study overall, not on this receptor specifically: The 56-69-year group was small, and its depth increase did not reach significance, likely because of low power. Because no samples from the day 14 peak response were available, repertoires could be characterized only after the peak T cell response. Nearly half of unique spike-specific TCRs reportedly recognized epitopes outside regions mutated in the B.1.351 and B.1.1.7 variants. The whole spike protein was spanned by vaccine-associated CD4 TCRs, and dominant responses were seen in regions 160-218 and 743-854. Participants were mostly white British, with more females than males. The authors suggested clonal diversity may have been underestimated. Spike-specific TCR breadth and depth rose significantly after two AZD1222 doses compared with day 0 and with MenACWY recipients. Only 5 to 7 AZD1222 recipients were SARS-CoV-2 seropositive at baseline, limiting conclusions about previously exposed vaccinees.

V is shortened by 6 bases, J by 1 base, and the region joining them spans 1 base. From the cysteine up to the phenylalanine, the CDR3 has a length of 12 residues. CDR3 DNA only is kept here, 36 bases in frame from base 1. Looking up the germline V gene yields CDR1 MNHEY and CDR2 SVGAGI. The time point label for this specimen denotes: baseline before first vaccination. Vaccinee samples were obtained from the UK trials COV001 and COV002, which included a single-blind randomized controlled phase 2/3 trial of AZD1222 (ChAdOx1 nCoV-19) in healthy adults. For TCRbeta chain sequencing, PBMC samples were collected from trial participants at day 0 and at day 28 after the second dose. As for this clone: The clone's antigen remains unknown. Base qualities were left out, and no much larger clone turns up one base away.

The CDR3 regions of human TCRbeta chains were analyzed by immunosequencing. As for how the authors treated the data: Repertoire TCRs were matched against a reference library of SARS-CoV-2-specific TCRs generated with the MIRA antigen-specificity platform. Breadth was defined as the fraction of unique TCRs that were SARS-CoV-2-associated, and depth was defined as the fraction of total T cells that were SARS-CoV-2-associated. Using the MIRA data, every spike-specific TCR was mapped to the spike region that the TCR reacted to and assigned to either a CD4 or a CD8 class. Log10-transformed breadth and depth values were compared by one-way ANOVA with Sidak's multiple comparisons tests. Here the immuneACCESS table is served through TCRdb, limited to in-frame sequences with V and J called. Missing clones are a known gap in these copies; in checked studies unresolved V genes cover under half, and the rest lacks a known reason. V, J and clone size were drawn from that table, and D and trimming were deduced from the DNA. The sample includes some 170,000 clones, with roughly nine tenths observed a single time. About 3% of the sample rests with the top ten.

The receptor chain draws on TRBV6-5 and TRBJ2-6; no D segment can be confidently identified. The sample in question was peripheral blood, obtained on day 0 of AZD1222 vaccination. This sequence was found in an adult in good health. The CDR3 reads CASRSGANVLTF. The sequenced DNA is TGTGCCAGCAGGTCTGGGGCCAACGTCCTGACTTTC.